This entry describes one T cell receptor beta chain. The data derive from a study of CD8+CD57+ T cells in acquired aplastic anemia. Study-wide context: Sorting CD4+ and CD8+ cells gave DNA averaging approximately 3 ug. On average, healthy donors gave some 9.8 million reads for CD4+ cells.

This CDR3 has 14 amino acids. Looked up from germline, CDR1 is MNHEY and CDR2 is SMNVEV (reference sequence). The V gene end was trimmed by 7 bases and the J gene end by 3 bases; junction bases not matched to a gene: 8. The study profiled TCR beta VDJ and CDR3 using genomic DNA as template. TCRdb reprocessed the reads with MiXCR, giving one entry per CDR3 protein. This table has around 170,000 distinct CDR3 sequences, roughly half appearing once. The genes are TRBV27 and TRBJ1-1; TRBD1 agrees at 7 bases. This clonotype was sampled from a human donor in good health. The sample comprised sorted CD4+, CD8+, or CD8+CD57+ T cells (not recorded which) from PBMCs. CDR3 in amino acids: CASNSVGGYTEAFF. The CDR3 coding sequence is TGTGCCAGCAACTCCGTAGGGGGCTACACTGAAGCTTTCTTT.